Each of the 6 T cell receptor beta chains below was sequenced from the same sample in a study of blood T cell repertoires in COVID-19. Assay used: immunoSEQ multiplex PCR; TCRdb lists only in-frame clones, some missing. The profile shows around 260,000 clones, 80% to 95% of them singletons. Sequenced sample: PBMCs or T cells enriched from blood (not recorded which). The receptor source for this set is a woman in her twenties or thirties who had recovered from COVID-19.

The chain couples TRBV28 to TRBJ1-1; 7 bases fit TRBD1. J gave up 2 bases and V 2 bases, and 5 bases lay outside the gene matches. CDR1 is MDHEN and CDR2 is SYDVKM in the germline V gene. This CDR3 has 15 residues. The DNA of the CDR3 is TGTGCCAGCAGTTTAGTAGGGGGCTTAAACACTGAAGCTTTCTTT. Translation gives CASSLVGGLNTEAFF. The whole variable domain, remainder taken from reference TRBV28 and TRBJ1-1, is DVKVTQSSRYLVKRTGEKVFLECVQDMDHENMFWYRQDPGLGLRLIYFSYDVKMKEKGDIPEGYSVSREKKERFSLILESASTNQTSMYLCASSLVGGLNTEAFFGQGTRLTVV.

This chain joins TRBV5-4 and TRBJ2-3; TRBD1 matches 7 bases. The CDR3 runs to 16 residues. The trim removed 1 base at V and 7 bases at J, leaving 12 bases unmatched. Germline V gene data show CDR1 as SGHNT and CDR2 as YYREEE (reference sequence). The CDR3 DNA sequence: TGTGCCAGCAGCTTGACCCGGGACAGACATAGGAATACGCAGTATTTT. Translation gives CASSLTRDRHRNTQYF.

This chain uses TRBV7-9 with TRBJ1-5, with a tentative D call TRBD1 (5 bases). The V and J ends lost 5 bases and 0 bases respectively, with 8 bases between them. Per germline, CDR1 SEHNR and CDR2 FQNEAQ (reference sequence). The CDR3 totals 14 residues. The CDR3 is CASSARDSNQPQHF. CDR3 nucleotides: TGTGCCAGCAGCGCCAGGGATAGCAATCAGCCCCAGCATTTT.

The V call is TRBV19, the J call TRBJ1-5; no definite D call. Germline CDR1 reads LNHDA; CDR2 reads SQIVND (reference sequence). CDR3 length: 13 amino acids. V dropped 5 bases and J dropped 4 bases, with 9 bases sitting between them. The CDR3 nucleotides are TGTGCCAGTAGTTCAGCGATGAATCAGCCCCAGCATTTT. This encodes CASSSAMNQPQHF.

This chain links TRBV28 with TRBJ1-6; a possible D gene is TRBD1 (5 bases). V lost 0 bases to trimming and J lost 7 bases, with 13 bases between them. The CDR3 loop spans 16 amino acids. Looked up from germline, CDR1 is MDHEN and CDR2 is SYDVKM. CDR3 nucleotide sequence: TGTGCCAGCAGTTTATGGGTCACAAAGGGGAATTCACCCCTCCACTTT. Protein product: CASSLWVTKGNSPLHF. The complete variable domain, with remaining parts taken from reference TRBV28 and TRBJ1-6, reads DVKVTQSSRYLVKRTGEKVFLECVQDMDHENMFWYRQDPGLGLRLIYFSYDVKMKEKGDIPEGYSVSREKKERFSLILESASTNQTSMYLCASSLWVTKGNSPLHFGNGTRLTVT.

This chain connects TRBV10-1 to TRBJ2-1; tentatively, D is TRBD2 (6 bases). Germline lookup yields CDR1 WNHNN and CDR2 SYGVQD (reference sequence). The CDR3 spans 14 residues. The germline V and J ends were trimmed by 3 bases and 8 bases, with 14 bases remaining between them. The CDR3 DNA follows: TGCGCCAGCAGTGATGGAGGGGTCCAGGATGAGCAGTTCTTC. This translates into CASSDGGVQDEQFF.